The rows below give T cell receptor beta chains drawn from one sample of a study of CD8+ T cells in alopecia areata. Only in-frame clones appear in the TCRdb table, and some are missing; sequencing was by immunoSEQ multiplex PCR. The sample records 110,000 to 150,000 clones, 85% to 90% being singletons. The sequences come from CD8+ T cells sorted from blood, collected at week 4, from a patient treated with tofacitinib. The receptor source for this set is a human donor with alopecia areata. Both conserved end residues are part of each CDR3. The order of the fields is CDR3 length, D gene, clone size, V gene, J gene, CDR3 protein, CDR3 DNA. The D gene is left open where the match is weak. Not all rows give a size; the values are once, few, many and, for expanded clones, a class.

cdr3_length: 15
d_call: TRBD2
clone_size: .
v_call: TRBV7-2
j_call: TRBJ2-3
cdr3_aa: CATTVRLAGSDTQYF
cdr3_nt: TGTGCCACCACTGTCAGGCTAGCGGGGTCAGATACGCAGTATTTT

cdr3_length: 16
d_call: TRBD1
clone_size: .
v_call: TRBV7-2
j_call: TRBJ1-1
cdr3_aa: CASSVRDSSMNTEAFF
cdr3_nt: TGTGCCAGCAGCGTGAGGGACAGCTCGATGAACACTGAAGCTTTCTTT

cdr3_length: 15
d_call: TRBD1
clone_size: .
v_call: TRBV7-8
j_call: TRBJ2-7
cdr3_aa: CASSIRQGTSYEQYF
cdr3_nt: TGTGCCAGCAGCATAAGACAGGGAACGTCATACGAGCAGTACTTC

cdr3_length: 17
d_call: TRBD1
clone_size: .
v_call: TRBV7-3
j_call: TRBJ1-1
cdr3_aa: CASSLTGTGLMNTEAFF
cdr3_nt: TGTGCCAGCAGCCTAACCGGGACAGGCCTGATGAACACTGAAGCTTTCTTT

cdr3_length: 17
d_call: .
clone_size: .
v_call: TRBV5-1
j_call: TRBJ1-6
cdr3_aa: CASSLEVSGLPNSPLHF
cdr3_nt: TGCGCCAGCAGCTTGGAGGTCTCGGGACTTCCAAATTCACCCCTCCACTTT

cdr3_length: 12
d_call: .
clone_size: .
v_call: TRBV29-1
j_call: TRBJ2-7
cdr3_aa: CSVEARGYEQYF
cdr3_nt: TGCAGCGTCGAAGCTCGGGGGTACGAGCAGTACTTC

cdr3_length: 17
d_call: .
clone_size: .
v_call: TRBV11-2
j_call: TRBJ2-7
cdr3_aa: CASSQGAGGRADYEQYF
cdr3_nt: TGTGCCAGCAGTCAGGGGGCTGGCGGGAGGGCCGACTACGAGCAGTACTTC

cdr3_length: 12
d_call: .
clone_size: .
v_call: TRBV6-5
j_call: TRBJ1-2
cdr3_aa: CASRSDRRGYTF
cdr3_nt: TGTGCCAGCAGATCTGACAGACGTGGCTACACCTTC

cdr3_length: 16
d_call: TRBD2
clone_size: .
v_call: TRBV15
j_call: TRBJ2-1
cdr3_aa: CATSGGLAGAYNEQFF
cdr3_nt: TGTGCCACCAGCGGGGGACTAGCGGGAGCCTACAATGAGCAGTTCTTC

cdr3_length: 15
d_call: TRBD2
clone_size: .
v_call: TRBV7-9
j_call: TRBJ2-1
cdr3_aa: CASSFPGGVNNEQFF
cdr3_nt: TGTGCCAGCAGCTTCCCGGGAGGAGTGAACAATGAGCAGTTCTTC

cdr3_length: 13
d_call: .
clone_size: once
v_call: TRBV11-2
j_call: TRBJ1-2
cdr3_aa: CASSPGTVYGYTF
cdr3_nt: TGTGCCAGCAGCCCCGGGACGGTATATGGCTACACCTTC

cdr3_length: 15
d_call: .
clone_size: .
v_call: TRBV9
j_call: TRBJ2-7
cdr3_aa: CASSPGASERYEQYF
cdr3_nt: TGTGCCAGCAGCCCTGGGGCTAGCGAGAGATACGAGCAGTACTTC

cdr3_length: 10
d_call: .
clone_size: .
v_call: TRBV9
j_call: TRBJ2-7
cdr3_aa: CASSVRGEDW
cdr3_nt: TGTGCCAGCAGCGTAAGGGGAGAGGATTGG

cdr3_length: 16
d_call: .
clone_size: .
v_call: TRBV2
j_call: TRBJ2-3
cdr3_aa: CASRYSPSTNEATQYF
cdr3_nt: TGTGCCAGCCGCTACTCACCCTCCACCAATGAGGCTACGCAGTATTTT

cdr3_length: 13
d_call: .
clone_size: .
v_call: TRBV29-1
j_call: TRBJ2-3
cdr3_aa: CSVVVAGTDTQYF
cdr3_nt: TGCAGCGTTGTAGTCGCGGGCACAGATACGCAGTATTTT

cdr3_length: 15
d_call: TRBD2
clone_size: .
v_call: TRBV30
j_call: TRBJ2-1
cdr3_aa: CAWSVLGGEYNEQFF
cdr3_nt: TGTGCCTGGAGTGTACTGGGGGGGGAATACAATGAGCAGTTCTTC

cdr3_length: 13
d_call: .
clone_size: .
v_call: TRBV27
j_call: TRBJ1-2
cdr3_aa: CASSHEALDGYTF
cdr3_nt: TGTGCCAGCAGCCATGAAGCTCTCGATGGCTACACCTTC

cdr3_length: 14
d_call: TRBD1
clone_size: .
v_call: TRBV5-1
j_call: TRBJ1-1
cdr3_aa: CASSFGTANTEAFF
cdr3_nt: TGCGCCAGCAGCTTTGGGACAGCAAACACTGAAGCTTTCTTT

cdr3_length: 12
d_call: .
clone_size: .
v_call: TRBV27
j_call: TRBJ2-7
cdr3_aa: CASSPPPYEQYF
cdr3_nt: TGTGCCAGCAGTCCTCCGCCGTACGAGCAGTACTTC

cdr3_length: 12
d_call: .
clone_size: .
v_call: TRBV5-1
j_call: TRBJ2-1
cdr3_aa: CASSSDWRGQFF
cdr3_nt: TGCGCCAGCAGCTCCGATTGGCGAGGGCAGTTCTTC

cdr3_length: 14
d_call: .
clone_size: .
v_call: TRBV30
j_call: TRBJ2-7
cdr3_aa: CAWSGAAVNGEQYF
cdr3_nt: TGTGCCTGGAGTGGGGCGGCTGTGAATGGCGAGCAGTACTTC

cdr3_length: 14
d_call: TRBD1
clone_size: few
v_call: TRBV5-1
j_call: TRBJ2-7
cdr3_aa: CASSLGQGSNEQYF
cdr3_nt: TGCGCCAGCAGCTTGGGACAGGGGTCCAACGAGCAGTACTTC

cdr3_length: 15
d_call: .
clone_size: .
v_call: TRBV29-1
j_call: TRBJ2-2
cdr3_aa: CSVESPGENTGELFF
cdr3_nt: TGCAGCGTTGAATCCCCGGGGGAAAACACCGGGGAGCTGTTTTTT

cdr3_length: 12
d_call: .
clone_size: .
v_call: TRBV27
j_call: TRBJ2-7
cdr3_aa: CASSLGSYEQYF
cdr3_nt: TGTGCCAGCAGTCTGGGTTCCTACGAGCAGTACTTC

cdr3_length: 14
d_call: .
clone_size: .
v_call: TRBV2
j_call: TRBJ2-2
cdr3_aa: CASERTPNTGELFF
cdr3_nt: TGTGCCAGCGAGAGAACTCCGAACACCGGGGAGCTGTTTTTT

cdr3_length: 14
d_call: .
clone_size: .
v_call: TRBV29-1
j_call: TRBJ1-3
cdr3_aa: CSVEEGTSGNTIYF
cdr3_nt: TGCAGCGTTGAAGAAGGGACCTCTGGAAACACCATATATTTT

cdr3_length: 15
d_call: TRBD2
clone_size: .
v_call: TRBV5-1
j_call: TRBJ2-1
cdr3_aa: CASSLITSAYNEQFF
cdr3_nt: TGCGCCAGCAGCTTGATTACTAGCGCGTACAATGAGCAGTTCTTC

cdr3_length: 15
d_call: TRBD2
clone_size: .
v_call: TRBV5-4
j_call: TRBJ2-2
cdr3_aa: CASSPLAGDTGELFF
cdr3_nt: TGTGCCAGCAGCCCACTAGCGGGTGACACCGGGGAGCTGTTTTTT

cdr3_length: 15
d_call: .
clone_size: .
v_call: TRBV9
j_call: TRBJ1-4
cdr3_aa: CASSELTPGGEKLFF
cdr3_nt: TGTGCCAGCAGCGAATTGACCCCTGGGGGTGAAAAACTGTTTTTT

cdr3_length: 12
d_call: .
clone_size: .
v_call: TRBV28
j_call: TRBJ2-5
cdr3_aa: CASSFMEETQYF
cdr3_nt: TGTGCCAGCAGTTTTATGGAAGAGACCCAGTACTTC

cdr3_length: 14
d_call: TRBD1
clone_size: .
v_call: TRBV7-9
j_call: TRBJ2-1
cdr3_aa: CASSDRQGLNEQFF
cdr3_nt: TGTGCCAGCAGCGACCGACAGGGCCTCAATGAGCAGTTCTTC

cdr3_length: 15
d_call: TRBD1
clone_size: .
v_call: TRBV2
j_call: TRBJ1-1
cdr3_aa: CASSDWTGMDTEAFF
cdr3_nt: TGTGCCAGCAGTGACTGGACAGGGATGGACACTGAAGCTTTCTTT

cdr3_length: 15
d_call: TRBD1
clone_size: .
v_call: TRBV23-1
j_call: TRBJ2-2
cdr3_aa: CASSQTGGAVGELFF
cdr3_nt: TGCGCCAGCAGTCAGACAGGGGGCGCGGTCGGGGAGCTGTTTTTT

cdr3_length: 14
d_call: .
clone_size: once
v_call: TRBV27
j_call: TRBJ2-1
cdr3_aa: CASSRGGGYNEQFF
cdr3_nt: TGTGCCAGCAGCCGAGGTGGGGGTTACAATGAGCAGTTCTTC

cdr3_length: 13
d_call: TRBD1
clone_size: .
v_call: TRBV10-3
j_call: TRBJ2-1
cdr3_aa: CASSDRGHNEQFF
cdr3_nt: TGTGCCAGCAGTGACAGGGGGCACAATGAGCAGTTCTTC

cdr3_length: 13
d_call: .
clone_size: .
v_call: TRBV29-1
j_call: TRBJ2-1
cdr3_aa: CSDRPSSYNEQFF
cdr3_nt: TGCAGTGACAGGCCAAGCTCCTACAATGAGCAGTTCTTC

cdr3_length: 17
d_call: TRBD2
clone_size: few
v_call: TRBV7-8
j_call: TRBJ2-5
cdr3_aa: CASSLRLAGVLGETQYF
cdr3_nt: TGTGCCAGCAGCCTCAGACTAGCGGGAGTATTAGGAGAGACCCAGTACTTC

cdr3_length: 12
d_call: .
clone_size: .
v_call: TRBV6-5
j_call: TRBJ2-7
cdr3_aa: CASWGSAYEQYF
cdr3_nt: TGTGCCAGCTGGGGGTCCGCCTACGAGCAGTACTTC

cdr3_length: 16
d_call: TRBD2
clone_size: .
v_call: TRBV11-1
j_call: TRBJ2-1
cdr3_aa: CASSLGVSGGNNEQFF
cdr3_nt: TGTGCCAGCAGCTTAGGAGTTAGCGGGGGCAACAATGAGCAGTTCTTC

cdr3_length: 14
d_call: .
clone_size: .
v_call: TRBV29-1
j_call: TRBJ1-3
cdr3_aa: CSVEVAGQGNTIYF
cdr3_nt: TGCAGCGTTGAGGTGGCAGGGCAAGGAAACACCATATATTTT

cdr3_length: 12
d_call: .
clone_size: .
v_call: TRBV27
j_call: TRBJ2-3
cdr3_aa: CASSPRLGQDYF
cdr3_nt: TGTGCCAGCAGTCCACGACTAGGGCAGGATTATTTT

cdr3_length: 16
d_call: .
clone_size: .
v_call: TRBV2
j_call: TRBJ1-1
cdr3_aa: CASSVIAQGSETEAFF
cdr3_nt: TGTGCCAGCAGTGTCATCGCGCAGGGGAGTGAGACTGAAGCTTTCTTT

cdr3_length: 15
d_call: .
clone_size: .
v_call: TRBV4-1
j_call: TRBJ2-1
cdr3_aa: CASSQEGGFYNEQFF
cdr3_nt: TGCGCCAGCAGCCAAGAGGGAGGATTCTACAATGAGCAGTTCTTC

cdr3_length: 13
d_call: .
clone_size: .
v_call: TRBV27
j_call: TRBJ1-1
cdr3_aa: CASSLYMKTEAFF
cdr3_nt: TGTGCCAGCAGTTTGTATATGAAAACTGAAGCTTTCTTT

cdr3_length: 14
d_call: .
clone_size: .
v_call: TRBV29-1
j_call: TRBJ1-3
cdr3_aa: CSVEDSISGNTIYF
cdr3_nt: TGCAGCGTCGAGGACAGCATCTCTGGAAACACCATATATTTT

cdr3_length: 17
d_call: TRBD1
clone_size: .
v_call: TRBV15
j_call: TRBJ2-2
cdr3_aa: CATSPDRVGANTGELFF
cdr3_nt: TGTGCCACCAGTCCCGACAGGGTCGGGGCAAACACCGGGGAGCTGTTTTTT

cdr3_length: 16
d_call: .
clone_size: .
v_call: TRBV9
j_call: TRBJ1-2
cdr3_aa: CASTPNPTGEEDGYTF
cdr3_nt: TGTGCCAGCACCCCTAATCCTACAGGAGAAGAGGATGGCTACACCTTC

cdr3_length: 14
d_call: .
clone_size: .
v_call: TRBV29-1
j_call: TRBJ2-1
cdr3_aa: CSVVGLASYNEQFF
cdr3_nt: TGCAGCGTTGTCGGGCTAGCGTCCTACAATGAGCAGTTCTTC

cdr3_length: 14
d_call: TRBD1
clone_size: .
v_call: TRBV6-1
j_call: TRBJ2-7
cdr3_aa: CASSRTGETYEQYF
cdr3_nt: TGTGCCAGCTCTCGGACAGGCGAAACCTACGAGCAGTACTTC

cdr3_length: 13
d_call: .
clone_size: .
v_call: TRBV7-9
j_call: TRBJ2-3
cdr3_aa: CASSDHLTDTQYF
cdr3_nt: TGTGCCAGCAGCGACCACCTCACAGATACGCAGTATTTT

cdr3_length: 16
d_call: TRBD2
clone_size: .
v_call: TRBV15
j_call: TRBJ2-1
cdr3_aa: CATSPEAGGPVNEQFF
cdr3_nt: TGTGCCACCAGCCCAGAAGCGGGAGGGCCTGTGAATGAGCAGTTCTTC

cdr3_length: 13
d_call: .
clone_size: .
v_call: TRBV29-1
j_call: TRBJ2-7
cdr3_aa: CSVGVAETYEQYF
cdr3_nt: TGCAGCGTTGGCGTGGCGGAAACCTACGAGCAGTACTTC